This T cell receptor beta chain comes out of a study of T cells in Graves' hyperthyroidism and ophthalmopathy (dated by TCRdb to between 2018 and 2021). Study-level background: To identify TCR V-J signatures that set the groups apart, the researchers used a discovery cohort of 100 patients, made up of approximately 43 with Graves' ophthalmopathy and 55 to 65 with stable Graves' hyperthyroidism. Prospective prediction of ophthalmopathy was tested in an independent validation cohort of 18 to 20 hyperthyroidism patients and around 16 patients who later progressed to ophthalmopathy. In more than five Graves' hyperthyroidism patients, the study also compared T-cell repertoires from thyroid tissue with T-cell repertoires from blood. Once sampling was done, hyperthyroidism patients were given methimazole at a starting dose of 30 mg daily, whereas ophthalmopathy patients were given high-dose intravenous methylprednisolone. According to the paper, TCR Vbeta CDR3 sequencing was carried out on more than 120 peripheral blood samples, which came from 40 to 45 ophthalmopathy, 75 to 80 hyperthyroidism and roughly 17 progressor patients. For training and testing, the 80 to 100 patients in the discovery cohort were randomly divided in a 7:3 ratio.

Amplification of TCR beta CDR3 regions was carried out from RNA transcripts. For the first round of RT-PCR on the TCR CDR3, the HTBI primer set was used together with the Qiagen OneStep RT-PCR kit. A second multiplex PCR round built the libraries, followed by size selection and purification. Libraries were sequenced paired-end with 100 bp reads on an Illumina HiSeq2000. In the original analysis: SOAPnuke was used to process the raw data, with reads discarded if the reads contained adapters or uncalled bases, had a mean Phred below 15, or lacked an exact constant-primer or identifier match. High-quality paired reads were merged using COPE v1.2.5, and each unique nucleotide sequence was defined as a clonotype. MiTCR v1.1 was used to align the clonotypes against IMGT TRBV, TRBD and TRBJ reference segments. The analysis included only V-J combinations with a frequency above 0.0001, which together covered 99% to 99.2% of the repertoires. The TCS score was defined as F50 (clonal expansion) divided by E x V (chaos), with BLOSUM62-based TCRdist calculated between CDR3 peptides within each V-J. Welch's t-statistics and random forest reduced several hundred V-J features to 10 to 15, which were used in a naive Bayes classifier (R e1071). The similarity between thyroid and blood repertoires was quantified using the Morisita-Horn index. TCRdb reanalyzed the raw reads on its own, using fastp at Q25 for trimming and MiXCR for clone calling, and kept in-frame beta chains. Each CDR3 protein gets just one entry, which takes the most common genes and DNA from the rows behind it. TCRdb, rather than the study authors, made the V and J calls. This sample gives 45,000 to 55,000 distinct CDR3 sequences in total; approximately 50% of them show up just once. The ten largest account for approximately 30% of the sample.

Stable Graves' hyperthyroidism was defined as the absence of progression to ophthalmopathy over 18 months of follow-up. Hyperthyroidism patients were newly diagnosed, with disease duration under 2 months, and aged 18 to 65 years. The study excluded patients with uncontrolled infections, other autoimmune diseases, pregnancy or lactation. Diagnoses were established on the basis of clinical symptoms, serum thyroxine and TRAb, thyroid ultrasound, and orbital computed tomography. Total RNA was extracted using Trizol reagent, and RNA quality was assessed on an Agilent 2100 Bioanalyzer. Paper-wide results and their limitations: A 13 V-J signature model separated ophthalmopathy from stable hyperthyroidism, with around 88% sensitivity and 81.08% specificity in cross-validation and 80%/75% in testing. Blood samples also contained most of the expanded thyroid clonotypes (frequency above 0.001), which suggests that blood repertoires may reflect thyroid immune responses. During validation, the model predicted progression to ophthalmopathy a median of around 6 months ahead of onset, with almost 71% sensitivity and less than 85% specificity. No statistical method was used to set the sample size in advance, and investigators knew the group allocation.

The CDR3 has 12 amino acids, counting the end cysteine and phenylalanine. Only CDR3 DNA is held: 36 bases, read in frame from base 1. Sequences LNHNV (CDR1) and YYDKDF (CDR2) are obtained from the germline V gene (reference sequence). The V and J ends are trimmed by 5 bases and 5 bases, leaving 9 bases between them. In the case of this clonotype: It has no known antigen specificity. Per-base qualities were not stored, and no clone one base away is much larger.

The rearranged segments are TRBV15 and TRBJ2-5; tentative D gene TRBD2, with 6 bases matching. The TCR originated in a man younger than 35 with Graves' hyperthyroidism. The material sequenced was peripheral blood or thyroid tissue (not recorded which). CDR3 region: CATSDAGETQYF. The DNA is TGTGCCACCAGCGATGCGGGGGAGACCCAGTACTTC.